The 3 T cell receptor beta chains below were found in one sample sequenced in a study of neurological immune-mediated disorders. TCRdb recomputed calls from the 5' RACE reads with MiXCR, one row per CDR3 protein. This sample yields more than 70,000 distinct CDR3 sequences, of which about 10% are seen a single time; 9.5% to 10% belongs to the top ten. The time point is: longitudinal time-point 1 (baseline). The specimen was PBMCs. The receptors were gathered from a man younger than 40 in good health.

This clonotype was seen repeatedly, ten times or more. The chain links TRBV2 to TRBJ2-1, with D possibly being TRBD2 (6 bases). The CDR3 is made up of 17 amino acids. The germline V gene has CDR1 SNHLY and CDR2 FYNNEI. V lost 0 bases and J lost 0, with 12 bases in between. The CDR3 loop is CASSEARRDSSYNEQFF. The CDR3 DNA follows: TGTGCCAGCAGTGAAGCGCGGCGGGATAGCTCCTACAATGAGCAGTTCTTC.

This clonotype was counted a few times. The CDR3 sequence: CASRSTSTSYEQYF. Written as DNA, the CDR3 is TGTGCCAGCAGGTCGACCTCTACCTCCTACGAGCAGTACTTC. The chain employs TRBV12-3 or TRBV12-4 and TRBJ2-7; unclear D gene. CDR3 length equals 14 residues. Trimming removed 6 bases from V and 0 bases from J, with 12 bases in between.

This clonotype was picked up many times. The gene calls are TRBV28 and TRBJ1-2; TRBD1 matches at 7 bases. Germline V gives CDR1 MDHEN, CDR2 SYDVKM. CDR3 length: 18 residues. With V trimmed by 6 bases and J by 0 bases, 16 bases remained unmatched. CDR3 protein: CASRPAQGGGETNYGYTF. CDR3 in DNA: TGTGCCAGCAGGCCCGCGCAGGGGGGGGGAGAAACTAACTATGGCTACACCTTC.